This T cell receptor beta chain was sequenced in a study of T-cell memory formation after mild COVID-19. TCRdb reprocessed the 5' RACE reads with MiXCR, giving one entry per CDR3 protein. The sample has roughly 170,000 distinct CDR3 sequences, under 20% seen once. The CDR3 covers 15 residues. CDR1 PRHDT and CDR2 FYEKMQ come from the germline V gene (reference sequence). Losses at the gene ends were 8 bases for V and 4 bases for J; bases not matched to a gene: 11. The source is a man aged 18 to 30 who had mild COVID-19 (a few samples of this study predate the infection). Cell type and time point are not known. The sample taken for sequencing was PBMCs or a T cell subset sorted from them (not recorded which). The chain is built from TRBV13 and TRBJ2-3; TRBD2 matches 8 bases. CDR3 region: CASSRTSPFSDTQYF. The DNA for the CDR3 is TGTGCCAGCTCGAGGACTAGCCCTTTTTCAGATACGCAGTATTTT.